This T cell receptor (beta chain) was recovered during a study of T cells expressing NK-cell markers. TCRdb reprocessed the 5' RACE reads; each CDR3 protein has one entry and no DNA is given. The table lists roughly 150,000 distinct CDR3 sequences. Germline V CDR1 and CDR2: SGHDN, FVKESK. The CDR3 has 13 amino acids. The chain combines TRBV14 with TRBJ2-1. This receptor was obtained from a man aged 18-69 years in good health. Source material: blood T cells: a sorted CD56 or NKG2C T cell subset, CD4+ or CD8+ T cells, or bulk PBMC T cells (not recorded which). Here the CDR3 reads CASSQVPYDEQFF.